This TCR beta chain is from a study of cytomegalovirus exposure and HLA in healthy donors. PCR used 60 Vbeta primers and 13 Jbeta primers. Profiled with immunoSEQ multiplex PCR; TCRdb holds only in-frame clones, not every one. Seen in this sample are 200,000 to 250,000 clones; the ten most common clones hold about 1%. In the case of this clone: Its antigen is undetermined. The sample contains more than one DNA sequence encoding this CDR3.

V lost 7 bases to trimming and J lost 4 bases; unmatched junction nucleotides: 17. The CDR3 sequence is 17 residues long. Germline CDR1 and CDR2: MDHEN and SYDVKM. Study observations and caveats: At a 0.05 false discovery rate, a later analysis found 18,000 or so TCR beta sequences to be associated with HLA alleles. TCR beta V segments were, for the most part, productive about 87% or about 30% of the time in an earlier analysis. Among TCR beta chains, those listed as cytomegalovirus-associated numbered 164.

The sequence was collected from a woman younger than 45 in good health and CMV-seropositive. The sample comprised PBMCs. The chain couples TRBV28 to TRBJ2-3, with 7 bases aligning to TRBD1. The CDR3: CASTPLPRQGFADTQYF. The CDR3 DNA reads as TGTGCCAGCACCCCTCTCCCGAGACAGGGATTCGCAGATACGCAGTATTTT.